Listed below are T cell receptor beta chains from one sample, sequenced in a study of post-analysis software for immune sequencing data. MiXCR was run by TCRdb on the PCR reads, yielding one entry per CDR3 protein. The table lists 450,000 to 650,000 distinct CDR3 sequences, roughly 47% of them singletons, with 1.5% to 2% in the top ten. The sequencing sample was made of blood. Every receptor here comes from a girl aged 10 to 17 with multiple sclerosis. Each CDR3 is given with its conserved first and last residue.

v_call,cdr3_aa
TRBV20-1,CSAVRDKQYF
TRBV7-2,CASRPNSYNEQFF
TRBV12-3/TRBV12-4,CASSTGQTLTYEQYF
TRBV30,CAWQFADTQYF
TRBV11-3,CASSFEEVYNEQFF
TRBV4-1,CASSQGFADLTEAFF
TRBV7-4,CASSMGTDRAPFNYGYTF
TRBV3-1,CASSQNRAEGYTF
TRBV7-3,CASSVSGWGTDTQYF
TRBV12-3/TRBV12-4,CASNLRGLGENEQFF
TRBV12-3/TRBV12-4,CASSNPGHEKLFF
TRBV3-1,CASSQGPGQGLYEQFF
TRBV12-3/TRBV12-4,CASSAGTDTQPQHF
TRBV10-1,CASSEGRGTDTQYF
TRBV5-6,CASSLAGFGEKLFF
TRBV28,CASRGQPITNYGYTF
TRBV12-3/TRBV12-4,CASSTSGRRLSGANVLTF
TRBV9,CASSGDRGFSYNEQFF
TRBV2,CASSYVLSNYGYTF
TRBV12-3/TRBV12-4,CASISRQGLTYNEQFF
TRBV2,CASSVAGAVYEQYF
TRBV3-1,CASSQRETGDTQYF
TRBV20-1,CSAVGLAPYNEQFF
TRBV10-2,CASSGTGAKWTSGGTSYNEQFF
TRBV5-6,CASSLPNQPQHF
TRBV25-1,CASRKGAANEKLFF
TRBV7-2,CASSQRPGDGYEQYF
TRBV5-1,CASSGGRAENEQFF
TRBV5-5,CASSSGSNNEQYF
TRBV12-3/TRBV12-4,CASSSGAGGKGEQYF
TRBV28,CASSRADRGYF
TRBV5-6,CASSVILQGKRQEAQYF
TRBV11-2,CASSLGDGAEAFF
TRBV6-6,CASSYGQTLPYEQYF
TRBV7-9,CASSPHPTGLTTDTQYF
TRBV7-2,CASSPQHHEQYF
TRBV4-1,CASSQESFVTQYF
TRBV3-1,CASSLTRWNVLTF
TRBV3-1,CASSHPGTDSYEQYF
TRBV29-1,CSAALGVTNEKLFF
TRBV2,CASIPGAGGKNIQYF
TRBV12-3/TRBV12-4,CASSSSSGDNEQFF
TRBV10-3,CAISPRTGDNYGCTF
TRBV6-6,CASRPGQHYGYTF
TRBV7-9,CASSFREAFF
TRBV5-6,CASSSGGTGRQETQYF
TRBV20-1,CSASPLQGRGDTQYF
TRBV3-1,CASSQSEGWDTEAFF
TRBV20-1,CSARTQGDYVYTF
TRBV5-1,CASSSGQGLNEQFF
TRBV29-1,CSIRDSPNQPQHF
TRBV29-1,CSVPDSPYYGYTF
TRBV13,CASSLGLGQGDTDTQYF